The clone carrying this TCR beta chain was picked up a small number of times. Its target is not known. MiXCR, applied by TCRdb to the RT-PCR reads, yields one record per CDR3 protein. The sample gives about 780,000 distinct CDR3 sequences, less than 20% of which show up once; approximately 10% is in the top ten. The source of the sample is a study of response to subunit inactivated influenza vaccine. Findings and limits, study-wide: That few new T cells are recruited by each seasonal influenza vaccination was the authors' suggestion.

The input for sequencing was PBMCs from blood, taken 5 days after vaccination. The clonotype was recovered from a man aged 50 to 59 who received an inactivated influenza vaccine.

CDR3 coding DNA: TGCGCCAGCAGCTTGGTGCAGGGCGAAGCTTTCTTT. This encodes CASSLVQGEAFF. This chain uses TRBV5-1 with TRBJ1-1, with D maybe TRBD1 (5 bases). The germline V gene encodes CDR1 SGHRS and CDR2 YFSETQ. Trimming left V 0 bases short and J 8 bases short, with 8 bases between. CDR3 length: 12 residues.